Described below is a single T cell receptor (beta chain) sequence and its context. Antigen unknown. Only in-frame clones appear in the TCRdb table, and some are missing; sequencing was by immunoSEQ multiplex PCR. The table records approximately 23,000 clones, 65% to 90% of them present only once. These data are taken from a study of OX40 agonist ivuxolimab in advanced cancers. Study-wide background: Enrolled patients in dose escalation had cancers that were hepatocellular carcinoma, melanoma, renal cell or head and neck cancer.

Study-wide findings and caveats: Blood T cells, both CD4+ and CD8+, expanded clonally by week 6 at 0.1 to 3.0 mg/kg.

After removal of 4 bases from V and 7 bases from J, the junction contained 12 bases not matched to a gene. The CDR3 consists of 15 residues. The germline V gene encodes CDR1 LGHNA and CDR2 YSLEER. Patients were excluded for autoimmune disease history or systemic immunosuppression. This rearrangement joins TRBV4-3 to TRBJ1-1; TRBD1 matches 7 bases. The source is an adult with an advanced solid tumor such as melanoma, head and neck, liver or kidney cancer. This specimen was CD4+ or CD8+ T cells sorted from blood, taken in a trial of the OX40 agonist ivuxolimab. Here the CDR3 reads CASSPLTGATNEAFF. CDR3 nucleotide sequence: TGCGCCAGCAGCCCACTCACAGGGGCGACAAATGAAGCTTTCTTT.